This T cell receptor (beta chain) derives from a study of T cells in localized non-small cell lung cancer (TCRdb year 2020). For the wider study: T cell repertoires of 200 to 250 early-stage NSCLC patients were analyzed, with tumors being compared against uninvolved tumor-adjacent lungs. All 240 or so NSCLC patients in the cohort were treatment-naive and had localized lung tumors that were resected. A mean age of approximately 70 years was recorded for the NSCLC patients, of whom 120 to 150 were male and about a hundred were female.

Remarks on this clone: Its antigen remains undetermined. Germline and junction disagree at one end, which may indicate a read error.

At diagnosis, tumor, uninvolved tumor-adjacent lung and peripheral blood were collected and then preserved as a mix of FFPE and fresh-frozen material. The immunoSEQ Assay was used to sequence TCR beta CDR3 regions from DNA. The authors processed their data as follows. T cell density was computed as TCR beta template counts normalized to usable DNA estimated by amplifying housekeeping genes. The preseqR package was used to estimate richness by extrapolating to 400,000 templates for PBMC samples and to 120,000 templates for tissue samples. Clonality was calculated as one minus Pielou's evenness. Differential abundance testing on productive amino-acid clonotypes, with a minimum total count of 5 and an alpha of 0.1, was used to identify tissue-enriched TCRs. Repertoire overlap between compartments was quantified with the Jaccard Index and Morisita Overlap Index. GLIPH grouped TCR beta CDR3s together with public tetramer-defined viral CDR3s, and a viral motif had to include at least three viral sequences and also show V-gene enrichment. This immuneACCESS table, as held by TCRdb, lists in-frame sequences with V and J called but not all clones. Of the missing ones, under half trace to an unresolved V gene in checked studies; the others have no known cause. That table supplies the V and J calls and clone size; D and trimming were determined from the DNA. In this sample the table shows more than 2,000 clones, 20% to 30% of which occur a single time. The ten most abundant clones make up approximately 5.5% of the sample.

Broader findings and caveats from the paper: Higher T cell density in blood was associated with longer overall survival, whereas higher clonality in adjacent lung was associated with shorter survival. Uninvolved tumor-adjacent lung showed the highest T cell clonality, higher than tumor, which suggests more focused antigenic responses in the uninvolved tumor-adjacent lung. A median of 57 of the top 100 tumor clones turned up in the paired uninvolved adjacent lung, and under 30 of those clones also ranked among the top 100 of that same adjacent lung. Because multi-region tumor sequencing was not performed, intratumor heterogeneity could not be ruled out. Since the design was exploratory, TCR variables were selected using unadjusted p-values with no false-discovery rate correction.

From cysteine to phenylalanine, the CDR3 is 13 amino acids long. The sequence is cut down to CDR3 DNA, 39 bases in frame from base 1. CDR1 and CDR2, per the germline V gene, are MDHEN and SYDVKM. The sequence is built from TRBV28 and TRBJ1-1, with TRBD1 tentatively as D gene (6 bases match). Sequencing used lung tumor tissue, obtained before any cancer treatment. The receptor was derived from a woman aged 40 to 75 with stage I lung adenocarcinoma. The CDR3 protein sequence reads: CASSLPPGALSNF. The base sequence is TGTGCCAGCAGTCTCCCCCCAGGGGCTCTTTCCAACTTT.